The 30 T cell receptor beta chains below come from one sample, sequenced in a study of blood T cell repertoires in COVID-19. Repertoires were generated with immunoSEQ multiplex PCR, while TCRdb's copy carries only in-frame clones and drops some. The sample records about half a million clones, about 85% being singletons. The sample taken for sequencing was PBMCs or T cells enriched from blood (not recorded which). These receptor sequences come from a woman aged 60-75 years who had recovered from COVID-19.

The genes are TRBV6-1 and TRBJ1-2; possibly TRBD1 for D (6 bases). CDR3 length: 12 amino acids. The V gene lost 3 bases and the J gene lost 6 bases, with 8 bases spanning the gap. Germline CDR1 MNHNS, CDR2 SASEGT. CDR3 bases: TGTGCCAGCAGTGATTACAGGGATGGCTACACCTTC. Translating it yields CASSDYRDGYTF.

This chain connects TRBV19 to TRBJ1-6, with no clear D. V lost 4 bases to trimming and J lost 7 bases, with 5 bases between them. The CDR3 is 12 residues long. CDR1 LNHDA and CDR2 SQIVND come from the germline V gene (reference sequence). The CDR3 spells CASSSGNSPLHF. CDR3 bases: TGTGCCAGTAGTAGCGGAAATTCACCCCTCCACTTT.

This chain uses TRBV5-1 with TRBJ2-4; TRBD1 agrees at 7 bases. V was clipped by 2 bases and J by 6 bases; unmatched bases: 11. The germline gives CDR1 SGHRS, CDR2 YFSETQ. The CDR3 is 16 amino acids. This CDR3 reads CASSFGQTGLGNIQYF. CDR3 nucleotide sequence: TGCGCCAGCAGCTTTGGGCAGACAGGGTTGGGAAACATTCAGTACTTC.

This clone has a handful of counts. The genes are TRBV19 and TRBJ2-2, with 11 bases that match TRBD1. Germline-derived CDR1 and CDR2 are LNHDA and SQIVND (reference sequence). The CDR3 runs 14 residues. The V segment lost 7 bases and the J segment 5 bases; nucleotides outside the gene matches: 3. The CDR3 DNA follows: TGTGCCAGTATGGACAGGGGGCTTACCGGGGAGCTGTTTTTT. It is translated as CASMDRGLTGELFF.

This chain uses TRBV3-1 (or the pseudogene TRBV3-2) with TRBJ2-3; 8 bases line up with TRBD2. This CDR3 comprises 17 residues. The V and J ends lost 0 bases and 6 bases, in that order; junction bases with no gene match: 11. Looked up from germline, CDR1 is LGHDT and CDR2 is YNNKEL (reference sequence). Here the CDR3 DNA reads TGTGCCAGCAGCCAAGATCCCGGGGGGGCCCACATGGATACGCAGTATTTT. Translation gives CASSQDPGGAHMDTQYF.

CDR3 in amino acids: CASSGGADYGYTF. Here the CDR3 DNA reads TGTGCCAGCTCAGGGGGCGCGGACTATGGCTACACCTTC. The chain combines TRBV18 with TRBJ1-2, with D maybe TRBD1 (6 bases). Trimming took 5 bases from V and 3 from J, leaving 10 bases between them. CDR3 size: 13 residues. Germline values: CDR1 KGHSH, CDR2 LQKENI.

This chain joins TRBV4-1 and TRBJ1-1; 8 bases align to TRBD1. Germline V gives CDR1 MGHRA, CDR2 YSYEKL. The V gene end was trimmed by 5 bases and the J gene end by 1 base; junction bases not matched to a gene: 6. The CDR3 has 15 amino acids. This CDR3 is CASSELQGGNTEAFF. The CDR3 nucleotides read TGCGCCAGCAGCGAATTACAGGGGGGGAACACTGAAGCTTTCTTT.

The CDR3 DNA reads as TGCAGCGTTAGTGGTGGAACAGGGAACACTGAAGCTTTCTTT. Protein: CSVSGGTGNTEAFF. The chain joins TRBV29-1 to TRBJ1-1, with D perhaps TRBD1 (5 bases). This CDR3 contains 14 residues. In germline, CDR1 is SQVTM, CDR2 ANQGSEA. The V gene lost 5 bases and the J gene lost 1 base, with 14 bases spanning the gap.

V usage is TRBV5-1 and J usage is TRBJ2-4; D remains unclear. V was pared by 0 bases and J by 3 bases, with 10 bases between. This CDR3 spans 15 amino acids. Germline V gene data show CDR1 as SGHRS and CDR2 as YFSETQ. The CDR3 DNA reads TGCGCCAGCAGCTTGGTTGGGCCTGGCAAAAACATTCAGTACTTC. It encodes CASSLVGPGKNIQYF.

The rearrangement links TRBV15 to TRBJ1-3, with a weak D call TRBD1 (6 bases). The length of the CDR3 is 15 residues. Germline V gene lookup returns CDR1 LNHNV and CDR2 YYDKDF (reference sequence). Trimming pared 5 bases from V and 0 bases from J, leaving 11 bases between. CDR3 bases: TGTGCCACCAGCGAGGACAGCCACTCTGGAAACACCATATATTTT. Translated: CATSEDSHSGNTIYF.

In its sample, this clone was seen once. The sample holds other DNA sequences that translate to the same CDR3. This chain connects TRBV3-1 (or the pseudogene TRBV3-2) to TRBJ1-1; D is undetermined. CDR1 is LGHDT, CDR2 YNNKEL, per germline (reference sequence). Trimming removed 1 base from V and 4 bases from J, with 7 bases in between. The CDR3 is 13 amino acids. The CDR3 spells CASSQGRGTEAFF. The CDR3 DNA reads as TGTGCCAGCAGCCAAGGTCGGGGCACTGAAGCTTTCTTT.

The CDR3 is CAISAGRGEEKLFF. CDR3 bases: TGTGCCATCAGTGCCGGCCGGGGAGAAGAAAAACTGTTTTTT. The chain recombines TRBV10-3 with TRBJ1-4; D not resolved. The V end lost 4 bases, the J end lost 8 bases, and 14 bases lay between the germline ends. The CDR3 has 14 residues. Germline V lookup: CDR1 ENHRY, CDR2 SYGVKD.

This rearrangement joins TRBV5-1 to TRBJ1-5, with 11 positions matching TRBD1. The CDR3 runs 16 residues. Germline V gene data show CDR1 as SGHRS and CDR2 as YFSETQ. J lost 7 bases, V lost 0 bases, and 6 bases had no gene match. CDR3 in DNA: TGCGCCAGCAGCTTGGGGCCGGGACAGGGGGGACAGCCCCAGCATTTT. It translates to CASSLGPGQGGQPQHF. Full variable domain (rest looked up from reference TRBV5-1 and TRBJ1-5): KAGVTQTPRYLIKTRGQQVTLSCSPISGHRSVSWYQQTPGQGLQFLFEYFSETQRNKGNFPGRFSGRQFSNSRSEMNVSTLELGDSALYLCASSLGPGQGGQPQHFGDGTRLSIL.

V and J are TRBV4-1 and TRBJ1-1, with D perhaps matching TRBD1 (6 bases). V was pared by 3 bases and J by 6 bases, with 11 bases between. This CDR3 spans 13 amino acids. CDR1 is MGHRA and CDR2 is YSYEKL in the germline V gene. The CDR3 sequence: CASSHPGQPEAFF. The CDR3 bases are TGCGCCAGCAGCCACCCCGGACAGCCTGAAGCTTTCTTT.

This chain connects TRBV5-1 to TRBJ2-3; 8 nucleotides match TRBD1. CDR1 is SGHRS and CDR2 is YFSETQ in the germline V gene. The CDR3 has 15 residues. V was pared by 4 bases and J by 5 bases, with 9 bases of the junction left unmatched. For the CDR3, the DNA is TGCGCCAGCAGCCCCTTCGTAACAGGGGGAGATACGCAGTATTTT. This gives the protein CASSPFVTGGDTQYF.

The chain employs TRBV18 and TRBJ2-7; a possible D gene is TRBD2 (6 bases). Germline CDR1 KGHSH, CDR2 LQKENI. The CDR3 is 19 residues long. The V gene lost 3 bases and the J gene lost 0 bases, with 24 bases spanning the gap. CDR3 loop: CASSPLPPIGRRSSYEQYF. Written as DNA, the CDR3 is TGTGCCAGCTCACCCCTCCCCCCCATTGGGAGGAGGAGCTCCTACGAGCAGTACTTC.

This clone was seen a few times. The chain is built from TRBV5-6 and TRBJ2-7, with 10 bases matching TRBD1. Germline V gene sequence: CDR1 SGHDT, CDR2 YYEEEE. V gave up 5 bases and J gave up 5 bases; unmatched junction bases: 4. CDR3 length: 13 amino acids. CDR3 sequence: CASRGQGIDEQYF. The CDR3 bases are TGTGCCAGCAGGGGACAGGGGATCGACGAGCAGTACTTC.

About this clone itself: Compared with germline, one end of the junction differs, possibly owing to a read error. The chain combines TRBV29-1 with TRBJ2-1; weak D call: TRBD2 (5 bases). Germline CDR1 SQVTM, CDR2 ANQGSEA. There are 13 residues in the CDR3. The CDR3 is CSADGISYIEQFF. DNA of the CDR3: TGCAGCGCCGACGGGATTTCCTACATTGAGCAGTTCTTC.

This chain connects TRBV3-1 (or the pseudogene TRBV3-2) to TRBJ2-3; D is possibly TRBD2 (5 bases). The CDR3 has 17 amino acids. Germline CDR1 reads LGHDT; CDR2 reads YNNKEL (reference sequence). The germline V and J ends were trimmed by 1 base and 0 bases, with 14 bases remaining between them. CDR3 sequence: CASSQGLLALSTDTQYF. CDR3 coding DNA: TGTGCCAGCAGCCAAGGGTTGCTAGCCCTTAGCACAGATACGCAGTATTTT.

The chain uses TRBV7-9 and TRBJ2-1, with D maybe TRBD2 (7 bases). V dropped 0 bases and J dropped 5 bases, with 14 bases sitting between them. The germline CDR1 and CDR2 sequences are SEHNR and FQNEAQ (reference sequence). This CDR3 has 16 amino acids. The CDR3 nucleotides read TGTGCCAGCAGCTTAGCGGGGGGGCAGGGGCACAATGAGCAGTTCTTC. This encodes CASSLAGGQGHNEQFF.

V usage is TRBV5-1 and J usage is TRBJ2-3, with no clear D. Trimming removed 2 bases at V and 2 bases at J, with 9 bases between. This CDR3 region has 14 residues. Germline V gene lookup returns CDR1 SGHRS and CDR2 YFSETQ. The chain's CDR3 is CASSLSDTTDTQYF. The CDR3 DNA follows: TGCGCCAGCAGCTTATCCGACACCACAGATACGCAGTATTTT.

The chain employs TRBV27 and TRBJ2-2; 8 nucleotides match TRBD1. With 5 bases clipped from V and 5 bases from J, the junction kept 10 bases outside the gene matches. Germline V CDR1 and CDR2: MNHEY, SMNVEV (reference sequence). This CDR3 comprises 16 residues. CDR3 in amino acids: CASSLNNRGRTGELFF. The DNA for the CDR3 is TGTGCCAGCAGTCTAAATAACAGGGGGAGGACCGGGGAGCTGTTTTTT.

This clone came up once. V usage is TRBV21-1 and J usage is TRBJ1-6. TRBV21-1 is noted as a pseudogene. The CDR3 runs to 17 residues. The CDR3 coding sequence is TGTGCCAGCAGCAAAGAAATGGGGGGCTCCTATAATTCACCCCTCCACTTT. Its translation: CASSKEMGGSYNSPLHF.

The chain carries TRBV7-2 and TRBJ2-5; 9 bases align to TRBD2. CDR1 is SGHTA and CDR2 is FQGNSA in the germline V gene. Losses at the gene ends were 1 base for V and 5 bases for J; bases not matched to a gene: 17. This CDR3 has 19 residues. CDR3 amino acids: CASSLVGVGSGGARETQYF. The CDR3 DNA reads TGTGCCAGCAGCTTAGTAGGAGTTGGTAGCGGGGGTGCTCGGGAGACCCAGTACTTC.

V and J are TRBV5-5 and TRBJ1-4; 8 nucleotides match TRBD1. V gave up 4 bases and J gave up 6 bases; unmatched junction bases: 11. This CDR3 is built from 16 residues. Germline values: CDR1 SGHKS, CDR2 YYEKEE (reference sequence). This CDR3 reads CASSVYGTGTHEKLFF. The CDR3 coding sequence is TGTGCCAGCAGCGTCTATGGGACAGGTACCCATGAAAAACTGTTTTTT.

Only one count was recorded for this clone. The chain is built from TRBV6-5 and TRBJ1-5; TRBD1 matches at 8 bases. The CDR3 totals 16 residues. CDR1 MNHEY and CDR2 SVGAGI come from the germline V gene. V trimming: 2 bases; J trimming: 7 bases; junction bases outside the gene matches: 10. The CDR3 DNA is TGTGCCAGCAGTTACGACAGGACAGGGAGGGCGCAGCCCCAGCATTTT. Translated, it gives CASSYDRTGRAQPQHF.

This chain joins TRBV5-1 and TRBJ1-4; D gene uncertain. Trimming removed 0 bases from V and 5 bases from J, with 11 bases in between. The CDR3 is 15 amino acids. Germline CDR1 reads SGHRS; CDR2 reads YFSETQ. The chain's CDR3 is CASSLGVEANEKLFF. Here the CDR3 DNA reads TGCGCCAGCAGCTTGGGTGTGGAGGCGAATGAAAAACTGTTTTTT.

The CDR3 DNA is TGTGCCATCAGTGTGGCCAGGGGTGGGGACACCGGGGAGCTGTTTTTT. Its protein is CAISVARGGDTGELFF. The chain joins TRBV10-3 to TRBJ2-2; D perhaps matches TRBD1 (6 bases). Trimming took off 4 bases at V and 3 bases at J, with 15 bases between the two ends. The CDR3 is 16 residues long. Per germline, CDR1 ENHRY and CDR2 SYGVKD.

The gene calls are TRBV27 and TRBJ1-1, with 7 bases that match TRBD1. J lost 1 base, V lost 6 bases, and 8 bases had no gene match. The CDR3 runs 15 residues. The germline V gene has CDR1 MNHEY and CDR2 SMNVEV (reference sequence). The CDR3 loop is CASSPSTGWNTEAFF. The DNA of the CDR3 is TGTGCCAGCAGCCCATCGACAGGGTGGAACACTGAAGCTTTCTTT.

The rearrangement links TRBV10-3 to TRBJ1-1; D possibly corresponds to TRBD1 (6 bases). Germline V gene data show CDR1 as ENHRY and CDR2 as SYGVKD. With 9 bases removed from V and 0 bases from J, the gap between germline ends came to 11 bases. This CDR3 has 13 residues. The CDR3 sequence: CAIARGVNTEAFF. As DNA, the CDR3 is TGTGCCATTGCCAGGGGCGTGAACACTGAAGCTTTCTTT.